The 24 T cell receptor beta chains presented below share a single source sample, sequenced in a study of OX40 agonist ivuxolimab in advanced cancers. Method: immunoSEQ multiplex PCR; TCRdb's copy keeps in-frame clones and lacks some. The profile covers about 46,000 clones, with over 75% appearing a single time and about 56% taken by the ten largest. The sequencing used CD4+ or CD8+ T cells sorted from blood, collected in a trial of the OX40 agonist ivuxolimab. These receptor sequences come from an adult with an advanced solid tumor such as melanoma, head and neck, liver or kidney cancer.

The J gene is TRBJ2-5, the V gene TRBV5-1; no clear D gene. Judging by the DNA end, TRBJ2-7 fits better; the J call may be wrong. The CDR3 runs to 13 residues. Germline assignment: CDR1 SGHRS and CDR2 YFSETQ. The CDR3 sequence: CASSLVGDDEQYF. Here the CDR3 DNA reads TGCGCCAGCAGCTTGGTGGGCGACGACGAGCAGTACTTC.

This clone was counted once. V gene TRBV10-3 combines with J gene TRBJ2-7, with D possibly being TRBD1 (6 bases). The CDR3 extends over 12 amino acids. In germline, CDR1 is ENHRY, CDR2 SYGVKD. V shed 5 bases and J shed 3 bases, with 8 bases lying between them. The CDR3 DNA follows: TGTGCCATCAGTAAACAGGGCTACGAGCAGTACTTC. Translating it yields CAISKQGYEQYF.

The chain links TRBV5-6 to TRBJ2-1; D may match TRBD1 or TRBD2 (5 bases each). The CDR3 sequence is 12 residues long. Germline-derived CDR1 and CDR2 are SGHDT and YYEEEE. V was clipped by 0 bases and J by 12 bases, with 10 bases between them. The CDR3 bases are TGTGCCAGCAGCTTGGCTGGGGGTGCGCAGTTCTTC. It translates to CASSLAGGAQFF.

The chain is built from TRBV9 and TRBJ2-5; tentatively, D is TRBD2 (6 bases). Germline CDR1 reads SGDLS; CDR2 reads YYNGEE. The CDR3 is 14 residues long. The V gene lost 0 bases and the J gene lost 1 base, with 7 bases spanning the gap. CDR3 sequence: CASSVELAQETQYF. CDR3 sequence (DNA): TGTGCCAGCAGCGTAGAACTAGCCCAAGAGACCCAGTACTTC.

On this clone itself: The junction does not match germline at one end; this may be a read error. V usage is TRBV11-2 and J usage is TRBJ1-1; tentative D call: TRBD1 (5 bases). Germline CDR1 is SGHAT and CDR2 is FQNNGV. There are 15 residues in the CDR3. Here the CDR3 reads CASSPYHGGNAEAFF. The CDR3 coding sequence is TGTGCCAGCAGCCCCTACCACGGGGGGAACGCTGAAGCTTTCTTT.

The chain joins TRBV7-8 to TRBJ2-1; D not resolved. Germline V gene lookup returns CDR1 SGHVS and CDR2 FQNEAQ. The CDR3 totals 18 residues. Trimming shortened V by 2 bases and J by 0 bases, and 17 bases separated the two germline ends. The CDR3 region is CASSLRHATQSSYNEQFF. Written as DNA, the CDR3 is TGTGCCAGCAGCTTAAGGCACGCCACACAAAGCTCCTACAATGAGCAGTTCTTC.

The DNA for the CDR3 is TGTGCCAGCAGCTCACTCTACGAGCAGTACTTC. It translates to CASSSLYEQYF. The chain uses TRBV7-9 and TRBJ2-7, with D hard to call. CDR1 SEHNR and CDR2 FQNEAQ come from the germline V gene (reference sequence). V dropped 4 bases and J dropped 3 bases, with 4 bases sitting between them. This CDR3 region has 11 residues.

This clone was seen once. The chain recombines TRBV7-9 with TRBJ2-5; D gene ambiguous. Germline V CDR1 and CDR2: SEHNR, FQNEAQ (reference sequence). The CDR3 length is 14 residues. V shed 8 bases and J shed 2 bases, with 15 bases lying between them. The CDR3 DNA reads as TGTGCCAGCGGACGGGTAATCGCTCAAGAGACCCAGTACTTC. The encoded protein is CASGRVIAQETQYF.

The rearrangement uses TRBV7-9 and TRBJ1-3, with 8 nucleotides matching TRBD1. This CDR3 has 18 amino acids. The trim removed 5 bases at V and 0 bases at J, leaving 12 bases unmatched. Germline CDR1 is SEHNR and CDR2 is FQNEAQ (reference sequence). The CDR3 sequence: CASSLPRGTGDSGNTIYF. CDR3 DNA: TGTGCCAGCAGCCTGCCCCGCGGGACAGGCGACTCTGGAAACACCATATATTTT.

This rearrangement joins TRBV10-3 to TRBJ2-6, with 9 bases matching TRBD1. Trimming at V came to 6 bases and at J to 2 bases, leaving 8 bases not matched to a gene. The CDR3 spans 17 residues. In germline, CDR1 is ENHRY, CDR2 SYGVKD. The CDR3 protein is CAISPGQGLPGANVLTF. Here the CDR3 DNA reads TGTGCCATCAGCCCGGGACAGGGTTTGCCTGGGGCCAACGTCCTGACTTTC.

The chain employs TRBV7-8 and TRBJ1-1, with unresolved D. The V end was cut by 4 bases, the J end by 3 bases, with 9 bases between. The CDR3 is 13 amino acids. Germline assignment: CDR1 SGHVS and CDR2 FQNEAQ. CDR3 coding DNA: TGTGCCAGCAGCTCCCAGGAAGACACTGAAGCTTTCTTT. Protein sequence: CASSSQEDTEAFF. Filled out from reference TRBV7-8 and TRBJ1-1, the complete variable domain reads GAGVSQSPRYKVAKRGQDVALRCDPISGHVSLFWYQQALGQGPEFLTYFQNEAQLDKSGLPSDRFFAERPEGSVSTLKIQRTQQEDSAVYLCASSSQEDTEAFFGQGTRLTVV.

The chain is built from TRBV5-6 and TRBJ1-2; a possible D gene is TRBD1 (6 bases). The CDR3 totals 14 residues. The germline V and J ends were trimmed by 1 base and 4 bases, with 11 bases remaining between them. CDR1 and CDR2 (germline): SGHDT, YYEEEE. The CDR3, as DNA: TGTGCCAGCAGCTTGCTGCAGGGGCTCTATGGCTACACCTTC. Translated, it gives CASSLLQGLYGYTF. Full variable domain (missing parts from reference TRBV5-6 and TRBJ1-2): DAGVTQSPTHLIKTRGQQVTLRCSPKSGHDTVSWYQQALGQGPQFIFQYYEEEERQRGNFPDRFSGHQFPNYSSELNVNALLLGDSALYLCASSLLQGLYGYTFGSGTRLTVV.

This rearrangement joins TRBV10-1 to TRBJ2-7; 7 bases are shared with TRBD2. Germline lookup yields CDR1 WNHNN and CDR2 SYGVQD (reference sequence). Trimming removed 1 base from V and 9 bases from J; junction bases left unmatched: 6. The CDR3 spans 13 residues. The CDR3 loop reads CASSEFQREGQYF. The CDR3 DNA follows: TGCGCCAGCAGTGAGTTCCAGCGGGAAGGGCAGTACTTC.

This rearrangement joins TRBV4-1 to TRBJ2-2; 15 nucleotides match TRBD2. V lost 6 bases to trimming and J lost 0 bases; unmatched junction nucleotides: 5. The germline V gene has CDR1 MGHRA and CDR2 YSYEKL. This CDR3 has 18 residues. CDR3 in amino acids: CASRRTSGGAANTGELFF. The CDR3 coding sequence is TGCGCCAGCAGGCGGACTAGCGGGGGGGCAGCGAACACCGGGGAGCTGTTTTTT.

CDR3 coding DNA: TGTGCCATCAGTCAGCGGACAGATTCACCCCTCCACTTT. Protein sequence: CAISQRTDSPLHF. The chain uses TRBV10-3 and TRBJ1-6, with D maybe TRBD1 (6 bases). This CDR3 is built from 13 residues. CDR1 is ENHRY and CDR2 is SYGVKD in the germline V gene. V was clipped by 5 bases and J by 8 bases, with 10 bases between them.

CDR3 DNA sequence: TGTGCCAGCAGCTCAGGGGGAAAAGGCAGGGGAGTCCCCTACGAGCAGTACTTC. This encodes CASSSGGKGRGVPYEQYF. The V call is TRBV11-2, the J call TRBJ2-7; 7 bases line up with TRBD1. The CDR3 sequence is 18 residues long. V lost 4 bases to trimming and J lost 2 bases; unmatched junction nucleotides: 17. Per the germline V gene, CDR1 is SGHAT and CDR2 is FQNNGV.

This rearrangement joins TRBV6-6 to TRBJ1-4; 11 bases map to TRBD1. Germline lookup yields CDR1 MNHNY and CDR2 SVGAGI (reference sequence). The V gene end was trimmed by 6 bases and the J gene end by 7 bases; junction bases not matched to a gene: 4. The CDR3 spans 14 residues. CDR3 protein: CASRLGQGGEKLFF. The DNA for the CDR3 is TGTGCCAGCAGGCTGGGACAGGGGGGTGAAAAACTGTTTTTT.

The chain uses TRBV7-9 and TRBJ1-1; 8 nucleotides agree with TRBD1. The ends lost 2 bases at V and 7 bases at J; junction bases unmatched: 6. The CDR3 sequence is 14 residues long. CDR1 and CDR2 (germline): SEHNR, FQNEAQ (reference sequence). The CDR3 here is CASSLQGAEDEAFF. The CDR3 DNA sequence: TGTGCCAGCAGCTTACAGGGGGCGGAAGATGAAGCTTTCTTT.

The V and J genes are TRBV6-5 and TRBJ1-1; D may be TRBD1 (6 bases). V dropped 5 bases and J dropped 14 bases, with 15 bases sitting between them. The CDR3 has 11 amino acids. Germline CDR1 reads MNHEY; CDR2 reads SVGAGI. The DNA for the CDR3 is TGTGCCAGCAGTACTTCAGGGGTTTCCTTCTTT. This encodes CASSTSGVSFF.

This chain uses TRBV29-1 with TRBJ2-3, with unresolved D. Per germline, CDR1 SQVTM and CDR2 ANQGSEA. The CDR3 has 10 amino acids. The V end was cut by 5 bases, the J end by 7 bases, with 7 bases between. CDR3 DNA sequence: TGCAGCGTTACCCAACATACGCAGTATTTT. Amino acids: CSVTQHTQYF.

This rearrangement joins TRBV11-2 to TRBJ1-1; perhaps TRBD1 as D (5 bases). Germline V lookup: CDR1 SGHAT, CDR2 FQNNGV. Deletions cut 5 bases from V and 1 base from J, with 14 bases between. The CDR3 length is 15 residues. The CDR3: CASSISGRGNTEAFF. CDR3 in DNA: TGTGCCAGCAGCATCTCGGGTAGGGGGAACACTGAAGCTTTCTTT.

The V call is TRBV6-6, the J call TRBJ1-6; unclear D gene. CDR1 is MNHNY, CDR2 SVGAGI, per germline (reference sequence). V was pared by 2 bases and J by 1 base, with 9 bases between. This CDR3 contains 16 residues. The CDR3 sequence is CASSYGVISYNSPLHF. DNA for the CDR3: TGTGCCAGCAGTTACGGTGTGATTTCCTATAATTCACCCCTCCACTTT.

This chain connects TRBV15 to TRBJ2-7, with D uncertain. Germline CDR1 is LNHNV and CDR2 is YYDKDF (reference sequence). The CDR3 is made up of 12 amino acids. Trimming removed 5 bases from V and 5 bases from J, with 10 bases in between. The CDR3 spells CATSQNPNEQYF. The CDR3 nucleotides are TGTGCCACCAGCCAGAACCCCAACGAGCAGTACTTC.

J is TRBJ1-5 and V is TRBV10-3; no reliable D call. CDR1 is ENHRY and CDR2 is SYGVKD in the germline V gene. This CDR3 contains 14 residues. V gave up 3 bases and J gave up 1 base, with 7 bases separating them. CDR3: CAISDMGSNQPQHF. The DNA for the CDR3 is TGTGCCATCAGTGATATGGGAAGCAATCAGCCCCAGCATTTT.